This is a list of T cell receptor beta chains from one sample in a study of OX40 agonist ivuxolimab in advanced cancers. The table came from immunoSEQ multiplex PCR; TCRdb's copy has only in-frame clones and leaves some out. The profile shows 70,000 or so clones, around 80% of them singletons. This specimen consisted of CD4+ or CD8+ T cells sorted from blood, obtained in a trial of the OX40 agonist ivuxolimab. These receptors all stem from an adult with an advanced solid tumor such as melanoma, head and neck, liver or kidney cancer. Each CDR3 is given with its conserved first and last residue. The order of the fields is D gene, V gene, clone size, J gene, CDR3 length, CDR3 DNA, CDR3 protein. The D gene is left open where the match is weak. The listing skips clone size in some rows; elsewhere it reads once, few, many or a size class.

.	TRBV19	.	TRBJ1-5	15	TGTGCCAGTAGTACCTCGCGGGAGGGGAGAATGCCCCAGCATTTT	CASSTSREGRMPQHF
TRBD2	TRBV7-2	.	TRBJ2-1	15	TGTGCCAGCAGCAGCCGGGGGGATACTTACAATGAGCAGTTCTTC	CASSSRGDTYNEQFF
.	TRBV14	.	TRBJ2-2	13	TGTGCCAGCAGCGCCAAGATCACCGGGGAGCTGTTTTTT	CASSAKITGELFF
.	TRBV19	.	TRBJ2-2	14	TGTGCCAGTATGGAGCCAGGGATGGCCGGGGAGCTGTTTTTT	CASMEPGMAGELFF
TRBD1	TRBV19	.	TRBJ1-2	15	TGTGCCAGTAGTATAGTAGGGACAGCTAACTATGGCTACACCTTC	CASSIVGTANYGYTF
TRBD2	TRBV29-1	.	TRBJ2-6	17	TGCAGCGTGGGGGTGGCGGGGGGGCCAATTGGGGCCAACGTCCTGACTTTC	CSVGVAGGPIGANVLTF
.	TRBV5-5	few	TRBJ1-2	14	TGTGCCAGCAGCCAAGCCGGGACGCCCTATGGCTACACCTTC	CASSQAGTPYGYTF
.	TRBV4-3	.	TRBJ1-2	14	TGCGCCAGCAGCCTGCAGGGTGACCCTTATGGCTACACCTTC	CASSLQGDPYGYTF
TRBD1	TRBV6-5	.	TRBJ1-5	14	TGTGCCAGCAGCATGACAGGGGGCAAGGAGCCCCAGCATTTT	CASSMTGGKEPQHF
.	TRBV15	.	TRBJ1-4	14	TGTGCCACCAGCAGAGATCCCTCTAATGAAAAACTGTTTTTT	CATSRDPSNEKLFF
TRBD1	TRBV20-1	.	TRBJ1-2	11	TGCAGTGCTGGGGGTACAGGGGGTGTTCCCTTC	CSAGGTGGVPF
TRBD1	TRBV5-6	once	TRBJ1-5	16	TGTGCCAGCAGCTTGGTGGGACAGGGGGCGGGTCAGCCCCAGCATTTT	CASSLVGQGAGQPQHF
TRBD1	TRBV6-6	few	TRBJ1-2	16	TGTGCCAGCAGTTACTCCCCAGGGGGACCGAACTATGGCTACACCTTC	CASSYSPGGPNYGYTF
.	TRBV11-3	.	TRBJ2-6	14	TGTGCCAGCAGCTCGTCCTCTGGGGCCAACGTCCTGACTTTC	CASSSSSGANVLTF
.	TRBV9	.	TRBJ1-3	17	TGTGCCAGCAGCGTAGCGCCGCAGGGGCGTCAGGGAAACACCATATATTTT	CASSVAPQGRQGNTIYF
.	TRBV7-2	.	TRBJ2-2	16	TGTGCCAGCATCCCTGCTGGCAGGGGAGGAACCGGGGAGCTGTTTTTT	CASIPAGRGGTGELFF
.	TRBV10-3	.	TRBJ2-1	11	TGTGCCATTGACTCCTATGGTGAGCAGTTCTTC	CAIDSYGEQFF
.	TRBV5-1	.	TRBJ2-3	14	TGCGCCAGCAGCTTAGAGGGGAGCACAGATACGCAGTATTTT	CASSLEGSTDTQYF
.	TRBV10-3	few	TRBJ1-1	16	TGTGCCATCAGAGGGGTAAGAGGACAAGGGGACACTGAAGCTTTCTTT	CAIRGVRGQGDTEAFF
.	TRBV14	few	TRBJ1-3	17	TGTGCCAGCAGCCAAGACGAGACCTGGTTTTCTGGAAACACCATATATTTT	CASSQDETWFSGNTIYF
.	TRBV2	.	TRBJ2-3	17	TGTGCCAGCAGTGTGCGCCTGGGGGCCGAGCGAGACGGTACGCAGTATTTT	CASSVRLGAERDGTQYF
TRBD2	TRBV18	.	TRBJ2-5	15	TGTGCCAGCTCACCCGGACTAGCGGGGGGAGAGACCCAGTACTTC	CASSPGLAGGETQYF
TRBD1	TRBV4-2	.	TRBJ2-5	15	TGTGCCAGCAGCCAAGAGTCAGGGGGTCGAGAGACCCAGTACTTC	CASSQESGGRETQYF
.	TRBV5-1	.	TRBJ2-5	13	TGCGCCAGCCGCAGGGAATTTCAAGAGACCCAGTACTTC	CASRREFQETQYF
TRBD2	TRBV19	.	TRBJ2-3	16	TGTGCCAGTAGATTCACTAGCGGGGGGTTCACAGATACGCAGTATTTT	CASRFTSGGFTDTQYF
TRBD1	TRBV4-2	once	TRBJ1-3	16	TGTGCCAGCAGCCAAGACCGACAGGGAGGAATAGCCACCATATATTTT	CASSQDRQGGIATIYF
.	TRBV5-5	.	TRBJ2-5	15	TGTGCCAGCTTGGGGGGGCCGTTTATTCAAGAGACCCAGTACTTC	CASLGGPFIQETQYF
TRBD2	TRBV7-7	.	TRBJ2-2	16	TGTGCTAGCAGCTTAAGCGGGGGGTCGAACACCGGGGAGCTGTTTTTT	CASSLSGGSNTGELFF
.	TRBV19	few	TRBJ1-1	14	TGTGCCAGTAGTATAGCGGCAGGGCAGCAAGGAGCTTTCTTT	CASSIAAGQQGAFF
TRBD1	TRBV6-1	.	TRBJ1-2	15	TGTGCCAGCAGTGAAGATGGGACAGGGGGCTATGGCTACACCTTC	CASSEDGTGGYGYTF
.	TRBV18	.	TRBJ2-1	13	TGTGCCAGCTCACAGGACTTATCCAATGAGCAGTTCTTC	CASSQDLSNEQFF
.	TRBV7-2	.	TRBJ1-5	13	TGTGCCAGCAGCCTACAGCGAACTCAGCCCCAGCATTTT	CASSLQRTQPQHF
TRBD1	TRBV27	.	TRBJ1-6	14	TGTGCCAGCATGCCCCGAGACAGGGCTTCACCCCTCCACTTT	CASMPRDRASPLHF
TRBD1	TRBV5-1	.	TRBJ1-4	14	TGCGCCAGCAGCTTCGGACAGGGGGGTGAAAAACTGTTTTTT	CASSFGQGGEKLFF
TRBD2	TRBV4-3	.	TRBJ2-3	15	TGCGCCAGCAGCCCTCGGGGGGGCCACAGAGATACGCAGTATTTT	CASSPRGGHRDTQYF
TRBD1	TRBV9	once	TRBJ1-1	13	TGTGCCAGCAGCCCAGGGGGCAGGACTGAAGCTTTCTTT	CASSPGGRTEAFF
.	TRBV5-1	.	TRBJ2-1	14	TGCGCCAGCAGCTTGATGGACAGCTACAATGAGCAGTTCTTC	CASSLMDSYNEQFF
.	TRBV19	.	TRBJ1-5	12	TGTGCCAGTAGTATAGAAGGCTTTCCCCAGCATTTT	CASSIEGFPQHF
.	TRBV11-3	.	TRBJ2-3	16	TGTGCCAGCAGCGATATAGGGGGGGATAGCCCAGATACGCAGTATTTT	CASSDIGGDSPDTQYF
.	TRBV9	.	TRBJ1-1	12	TGTGCCAGCAGCCGTAGGGACCACCCAGCTTTCTTT	CASSRRDHPAFF
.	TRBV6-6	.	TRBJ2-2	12	TGTGCCAGCAGGGAAAGAGAGAGGGAGCTGTTTTTT	CASRERERELFF
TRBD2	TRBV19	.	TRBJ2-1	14	TGTGCCAGTAGAGCGGGGGGGATGTACAATGAGCAGTTCTTC	CASRAGGMYNEQFF
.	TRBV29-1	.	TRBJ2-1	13	TGCAGCGCCAGGGGTCCGTCCTACAATGAGCAGTTCTTC	CSARGPSYNEQFF
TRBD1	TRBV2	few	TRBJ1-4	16	TGTGCCAGCGTTAAAGGGGGCGGAACAACTAATGAAAAACTGTTTTTT	CASVKGGGTTNEKLFF
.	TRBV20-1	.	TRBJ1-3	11	TGCAGTGCTAGAGCTGGAAACACCATATATTTT	CSARAGNTIYF
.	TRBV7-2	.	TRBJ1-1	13	TGTGCCAGCAGCCCCGAGTTGAACACTGAAGCTTTCTTT	CASSPELNTEAFF
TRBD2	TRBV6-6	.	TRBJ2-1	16	TGTGCCAGCAGTTACGTCAGCGGGGGCCTATCCAATGAGCAGTTCTTC	CASSYVSGGLSNEQFF
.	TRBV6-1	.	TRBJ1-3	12	TGTGCCAGCAGTGAAGGTGGAAACACCATATATTTT	CASSEGGNTIYF
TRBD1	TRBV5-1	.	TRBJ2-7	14	TGCGCCAGCAGCTCAGGGACAGCCCGCTACGAGCAGTACTTC	CASSSGTARYEQYF
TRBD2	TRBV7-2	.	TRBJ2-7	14	TGTGCCAGCAGCTTACTAGCGGGGGCCGGCGAGCAGTACTTC	CASSLLAGAGEQYF
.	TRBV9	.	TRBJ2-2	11	TGTGCCAGCAGCGTAACCGGGGAGCTGTTTTTT	CASSVTGELFF
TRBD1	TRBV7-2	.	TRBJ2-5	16	TGTGCCAGCAGCCCAAGACAGGGGAACCACCAAGAGACCCAGTACTTC	CASSPRQGNHQETQYF
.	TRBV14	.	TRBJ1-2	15	TGTGCCAGCAGCCAAGATATCCGGGGCGACTATGGCTACACCTTC	CASSQDIRGDYGYTF
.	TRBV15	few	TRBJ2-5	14	TGTGCCACCAGCAGAGACCCACCGGGGGAGACCCAGTACTTC	CATSRDPPGETQYF
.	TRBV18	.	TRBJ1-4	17	TGTGCCAGCTCACCACCGAGAGGGATTTCAACTAATGAAAAACTGTTTTTT	CASSPPRGISTNEKLFF
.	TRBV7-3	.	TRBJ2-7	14	TGTGCCAGCAGCCCCCAGGGCGTCTCCTACGAGCAGTACTTC	CASSPQGVSYEQYF